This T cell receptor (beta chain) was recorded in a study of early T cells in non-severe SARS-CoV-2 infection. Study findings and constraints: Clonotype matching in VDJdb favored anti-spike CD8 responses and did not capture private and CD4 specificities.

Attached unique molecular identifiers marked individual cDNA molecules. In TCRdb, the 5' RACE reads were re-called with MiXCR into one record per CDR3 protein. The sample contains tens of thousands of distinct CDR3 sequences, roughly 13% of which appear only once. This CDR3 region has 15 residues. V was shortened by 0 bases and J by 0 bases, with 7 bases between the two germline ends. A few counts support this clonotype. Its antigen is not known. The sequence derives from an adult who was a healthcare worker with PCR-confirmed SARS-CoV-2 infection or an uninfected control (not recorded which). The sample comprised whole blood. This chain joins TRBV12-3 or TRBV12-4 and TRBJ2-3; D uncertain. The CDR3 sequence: CASSLASGSTDTQYF. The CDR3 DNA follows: TGTGCCAGCAGTTTAGCAAGTGGGAGCACAGATACGCAGTATTTT.